Shown below are 24 T cell receptor beta chains from a single sample sequenced in a study of shared clonotypes between healthy human individuals. Using immunoSEQ multiplex PCR, the repertoire was profiled, and TCRdb retains in-frame clones only, with some absent. The repertoire consists of about 470,000 clones, with roughly 77% occurring once and the leading ten covering about 13%. Sequenced sample: PBMCs. The receptors were gathered from a middle-aged woman in good health. Some clones in this sample may be carry-over from other donors' samples.

The V call is TRBV6-4, the J call TRBJ2-1; 8 bases fit TRBD1. V dropped 6 bases and J dropped 5; count of bases not matched to a gene: 12. This CDR3 spans 16 amino acids. CDR1 is MRHNA and CDR2 is SNTAGT in the germline V gene. In DNA form, the CDR3 reads TGTGCCAGCAGCTCCACCGACAGGGGTGGCAACAATGAGCAGTTCTTC. As protein: CASSSTDRGGNNEQFF.

The V call is TRBV7-2, the J call TRBJ2-5; D might be TRBD1 (6 bases). The J call may not be correct, given that the DNA end is closer to TRBJ2-7. The CDR3 contains 15 residues. Germline V CDR1 and CDR2: SGHTA, FQGNSA. CDR3 region: CASSLGSGAKYEQYF. The CDR3 bases are TGTGCCAGCAGCTTAGGTTCAGGGGCGAAGTACGAGCAGTACTTC.

CDR3 DNA sequence: TGTGCCAGCAGTTTTCTGGACAGGATTACGTCCAATGAGCAGTTCTTC. Translating it yields CASSFLDRITSNEQFF. The chain is built from TRBV27 and TRBJ2-1, with 7 bases fitting TRBD1. The germline gives CDR1 MNHEY, CDR2 SMNVEV (reference sequence). V shed 3 bases, J shed 6 bases, and the junction held 11 bases outside the gene matches. CDR3 length: 16 residues.

J is TRBJ2-5 and V is TRBV2; no definite D call. The CDR3 extends over 13 amino acids. Per germline, CDR1 SNHLY and CDR2 FYNNEI. Between the trimmed V and J ends, which lost 8 bases and 2 bases, there was a span of 12 bases. The CDR3 sequence: CASGQNLQETQYF. CDR3 coding DNA: TGTGCCAGCGGCCAAAACCTACAAGAGACCCAGTACTTC.

CDR3 sequence: CASSERRVVSGRVQPQHF. Here the CDR3 DNA reads TGTGCCAGCAGTGAAAGAAGAGTAGTGTCGGGAAGGGTGCAGCCCCAGCATTTT. The V call is TRBV6-1, the J call TRBJ1-5; the D is unclear. V shed 2 bases and J shed 7 bases, with 24 bases lying between them. The CDR3 is 18 residues long. The germline V gene has CDR1 MNHNS and CDR2 SASEGT.

V gene TRBV29-1 combines with J gene TRBJ1-2, with D maybe TRBD1 (5 bases). This CDR3 has 13 amino acids. Germline CDR1 and CDR2: SQVTM and ANQGSEA. Trimming left V 6 bases short and J 4 bases short, with 15 bases between. The CDR3 spells CSVGQGIGYGYTF. The CDR3 nucleotides read TGCAGCGTGGGCCAGGGAATTGGCTATGGCTACACCTTC.

The chain has TRBV14 and TRBJ1-2; no clear D gene. CDR3 size: 13 residues. Trimming shortened V by 1 base and J by 4 bases, and 7 bases separated the two germline ends. The germline V gene encodes CDR1 SGHDN and CDR2 FVKESK. CDR3 loop: CASSQGLAYGYTF. For the CDR3, the DNA is TGTGCCAGCAGCCAAGGGCTGGCCTATGGCTACACCTTC.

This clone was detected only once. This sequence joins TRBV7-2 and TRBJ2-1, with 7 positions matching TRBD1. The CDR3 covers 16 residues. Germline CDR1 and CDR2: SGHTA and FQGNSA. V gave up 7 bases and J gave up 3 bases; unmatched junction bases: 12. CDR3 nucleotides: TGTGCCAGCACCCCTTTCGAGGGGGCGGACTACAATGAGCAGTTCTTC. This encodes CASTPFEGADYNEQFF.

The table lists this clone with a count of one. The V and J genes are TRBV6-5 and TRBJ2-7; either TRBD1 or TRBD2 may supply D (6 bases each). The CDR3 has 14 residues. Germline V lookup: CDR1 MNHEY, CDR2 SVGAGI. The V gene lost 6 bases and the J gene lost 3 bases, with 15 bases spanning the gap. CDR3 bases: TGTGCCAGCAGAAGGGGGGAGGTGGGCTACGAGCAGTACTTC. Residues: CASRRGEVGYEQYF.

This sequence joins TRBV5-1 and TRBJ2-5; D tentatively fits TRBD1 or TRBD2 (5 bases each). CDR1 and CDR2 from the germline V gene are SGHRS and YFSETQ. Trimming removed 4 bases at V and 1 base at J, with 14 bases between. This CDR3 has 15 amino acids. CDR3 sequence: CASSATGTPQETQYF. The CDR3 DNA sequence: TGCGCCAGCAGCGCCACCGGGACCCCCCAAGAGACCCAGTACTTC.

The rearrangement uses TRBV2 and TRBJ2-2; D is ambiguous. This CDR3 is built from 15 residues. The V end lost 3 bases, the J end lost 0 bases, and 8 bases lay between the germline ends. Germline CDR1 reads SNHLY; CDR2 reads FYNNEI. The CDR3 loop reads CASSDTRSNTGELFF. The CDR3 DNA reads as TGTGCCAGCAGTGACACGCGCTCGAACACCGGGGAGCTGTTTTTT.

The chain has TRBV28 and TRBJ2-7; D is unclear. The CDR3 is 16 residues long. V was clipped by 3 bases and J by 1 base, with 16 bases between them. Germline V gene sequence: CDR1 MDHEN, CDR2 SYDVKM. The CDR3 DNA reads TGTGCCAGCAGTTTTAGTGTGAGGCTGGGATCCTACGAGCAGTACTTC. Its translation: CASSFSVRLGSYEQYF.

As regards this clone: The same CDR3 arises from other DNA sequences in this sample as well. V and J are TRBV2 and TRBJ2-7; TRBD2 agrees at 12 bases. The CDR3 spans 16 residues. Per germline, CDR1 SNHLY and CDR2 FYNNEI. V was clipped by 7 bases and J by 0 bases; unmatched bases: 7. In DNA form, the CDR3 reads TGTGCCAGCACCGGGACTAGCGGGTCCGGCTCCTACGAGCAGTACTTC. Its protein is CASTGTSGSGSYEQYF.

Remarks on this clone: With a far larger clone one base away, a read error is the likely cause. V and J are TRBV11-2 and TRBJ1-1; no definite D call. The germline V gene has CDR1 SGHAT and CDR2 FQNNGV. CDR3 length equals 16 residues. The CDR3 sequence is CASSLEFKVARTESFF. The CDR3 coding sequence is TGTGCCAGCAGCTTAGAATTCAAGGTGGCGCGCACTGAATCTTTCTTT.

The chain recombines TRBV10-2 with TRBJ2-7, with 11 nucleotides matching TRBD2. V shed 7 bases and J 5 bases; nucleotides not matched to a gene: 10. Germline CDR1 and CDR2: WSHSY and SAAADI. The CDR3 is 15 residues long. As DNA, the CDR3 is TGCGCCAGCACCCCCGGGCTAGCGGGAGGCAACGAGCAGTACTTC. Protein: CASTPGLAGGNEQYF.

The rearrangement joins TRBV19 to TRBJ2-4; D is possibly TRBD2 (7 bases). The CDR3 is made up of 14 amino acids. The ends were cut back, 1 base at V and 8 bases at J, with 12 bases in the middle. In germline, CDR1 is LNHDA, CDR2 SQIVND (reference sequence). The chain's CDR3 is CASSIVGGLDIQYF. The CDR3 bases are TGTGCCAGTAGTATAGTGGGGGGGCTGGACATTCAGTACTTC.

The J gene is TRBJ1-5, the V gene TRBV29-1; tentatively, D is TRBD1 (5 bases). From germline, CDR1 is SQVTM and CDR2 ANQGSEA. Trimming took 0 bases from V and 10 from J, leaving 16 bases between them. There are 14 residues in the CDR3. For the CDR3, the DNA is TGCAGCGTTGAAGATAAGCACGGGGGGGGACCCCAGCATTTT. This sequence encodes CSVEDKHGGGPQHF.

This chain connects TRBV30 to TRBJ2-7, with D tentatively TRBD2 (6 bases). The V end was cut by 3 bases, the J end by 2 bases, with 20 bases between. The germline CDR1 and CDR2 sequences are GTSNPN and SVGIG (reference sequence). This CDR3 comprises 16 residues. The CDR3 reads CAWSGNWGVPPYEQYF. The CDR3 bases are TGTGCCTGGAGCGGAAATTGGGGGGTTCCTCCCTACGAGCAGTACTTC.

The chain links TRBV5-1 to TRBJ2-1; TRBD2 aligns across 14 bases. The CDR3 extends over 15 amino acids. Germline V gives CDR1 SGHRS, CDR2 YFSETQ. Trimming at V came to 7 bases and at J to 8 bases, leaving 8 bases not matched to a gene. The DNA for the CDR3 is TGCGCCAGCTTGGGGACTAGCGGGAGTATATATGAGCAGTTCTTC. Translated, it gives CASLGTSGSIYEQFF.

Turning to this clone: A clone one base away is much larger, so this may be a read error. This rearrangement joins TRBV4-2 to TRBJ1-1; 7 bases align to TRBD1. Germline V gene lookup returns CDR1 LGHNA and CDR2 YNFKEQ. Losses at the gene ends were 4 bases for V and 3 bases for J; bases not matched to a gene: 5. The CDR3 runs 14 residues. This chain's CDR3 is CASSPDDRDTEAFF. CDR3 bases: TGTGCCAGCAGCCCAGATGACAGGGACACTGAAGCTTTCTTT.

On this clone itself: The sample holds other DNA sequences that translate to the same CDR3. This chain connects TRBV28 to TRBJ2-5; D call uncertain. Germline-derived CDR1 and CDR2 are MDHEN and SYDVKM. The germline V and J ends were trimmed by 5 bases and 2 bases, with 3 bases remaining between them. This CDR3 contains 11 residues. The CDR3 loop is CASSTQETQYF. DNA of the CDR3: TGTGCCAGCAGTACGCAAGAGACCCAGTACTTC.

V usage is TRBV5-1 and J usage is TRBJ2-7, with a possible D match to TRBD2 (5 bases). V gave up 6 bases and J gave up 4 bases, with 8 bases separating them. Germline V lookup: CDR1 SGHRS, CDR2 YFSETQ. CDR3 length equals 11 residues. CDR3 bases: TGCGCCAGCAAAGGGAGTTACGAGCAGTACTTC. This gives the protein CASKGSYEQYF. The whole variable domain, filled in from reference TRBV5-1 and TRBJ2-7, reads KAGVTQTPRYLIKTRGQQVTLSCSPISGHRSVSWYQQTPGQGLQFLFEYFSETQRNKGNFPGRFSGRQFSNSRSEMNVSTLELGDSALYLCASKGSYEQYFGPGTRLTVT.

V gene TRBV28 combines with J gene TRBJ2-7; D gene unclear. The germline V gene has CDR1 MDHEN and CDR2 SYDVKM. The CDR3 length is 18 residues. V was trimmed by 0 bases and J by 0 bases, leaving 18 bases between them. CDR3 sequence: CASSLWWGLGPHSYEQYF. CDR3 nucleotide sequence: TGTGCCAGCAGTTTATGGTGGGGTTTGGGTCCCCACTCCTACGAGCAGTACTTC. Variable domain in full (rest from reference TRBV28 and TRBJ2-7): DVKVTQSSRYLVKRTGEKVFLECVQDMDHENMFWYRQDPGLGLRLIYFSYDVKMKEKGDIPEGYSVSREKKERFSLILESASTNQTSMYLCASSLWWGLGPHSYEQYFGPGTRLTVT.

This chain links TRBV5-1 with TRBJ2-7, with TRBD1 identical over 7 bases. The CDR3 contains 14 residues. The ends lost 0 bases at V and 2 bases at J; junction bases unmatched: 2. Germline V gives CDR1 SGHRS, CDR2 YFSETQ. The CDR3 nucleotides are TGCGCCAGCAGCTTGGTGGACAGGACCTACGAGCAGTACTTC. Amino acid sequence: CASSLVDRTYEQYF. The whole variable domain, remainder taken from reference TRBV5-1 and TRBJ2-7, is KAGVTQTPRYLIKTRGQQVTLSCSPISGHRSVSWYQQTPGQGLQFLFEYFSETQRNKGNFPGRFSGRQFSNSRSEMNVSTLELGDSALYLCASSLVDRTYEQYFGPGTRLTVT.